The rows below give T cell receptor beta chains drawn from one sample of a study of type 1 regulatory T cells. The antigens of these receptors remain unknown. TCRdb called the reads again in MiXCR, with one record for every CDR3 protein. Altogether around 65,000 distinct CDR3 sequences are present, about 50% being singletons, with the ten largest covering less than 2.5%. The specimen sequenced was cultured non-Tr1 T cells, either the whole culture or a sorted T cell fraction (not recorded which). All receptors come from a human donor in good health. Both conserved end residues are part of each CDR3. The order of the fields is J gene, clone size, V gene, D gene, CDR3 DNA, CDR3 protein. D genes are given only for firm matches. A clone size is listed for some rows: how often the clone was seen (once, few, many), or a class if it is expanded.

J gene: TRBJ1-3; clone size: .; V gene: TRBV5-1; D gene: .; CDR3 DNA: TGCGCCAGCAGTGGGGCCAGCTCTGGAAACACCATATATTTT; CDR3 protein: CASSGASSGNTIYF
J gene: TRBJ2-1; clone size: .; V gene: TRBV2; D gene: TRBD2; CDR3 DNA: TGTGCCAGCAGACGCGGGGGACCCCTTACGGATGAGCAGTTCTTC; CDR3 protein: CASRRGGPLTDEQFF
J gene: TRBJ2-5; clone size: .; V gene: TRBV9; D gene: .; CDR3 DNA: TGTGCCAGCAGCGTAGGTGTGACGCCGGGGGAGGAGACCCAGTACTTC; CDR3 protein: CASSVGVTPGEETQYF
J gene: TRBJ2-2; clone size: .; V gene: TRBV6-5; D gene: TRBD1; CDR3 DNA: TGTGCCAGCAGGAGGGACAGAGACACCGGGGAGCTGTTTTTT; CDR3 protein: CASRRDRDTGELFF
J gene: TRBJ2-5; clone size: .; V gene: TRBV7-2; D gene: TRBD2; CDR3 DNA: TGTGCCAGCAGCCGTTCGACTAGCGGGGGGGCAGAGACCCAGTACTTC; CDR3 protein: CASSRSTSGGAETQYF
J gene: TRBJ2-3; clone size: few; V gene: TRBV18; D gene: TRBD2; CDR3 DNA: TGTGCCAGCTCACCAAGAGCGGGGGGGCAAGATACGCAGTATTTT; CDR3 protein: CASSPRAGGQDTQYF
J gene: TRBJ1-2; clone size: .; V gene: TRBV6-5; D gene: .; CDR3 DNA: TGTGCCAGCAGTTACTCATTCGACACCCTCTATGGCCACACCTTC; CDR3 protein: CASSYSFDTLYGHTF
J gene: TRBJ1-1; clone size: .; V gene: TRBV6-6; D gene: .; CDR3 DNA: TGTGCCAGCAGTTACAACGGGGCGTTGGCTGAAGCTTTCTTT; CDR3 protein: CASSYNGALAEAFF
J gene: TRBJ2-5; clone size: .; V gene: TRBV18; D gene: TRBD1; CDR3 DNA: TGTGCCAGCTCACCACGTGTGACAGGGTTAAAGACCCAGTACTTC; CDR3 protein: CASSPRVTGLKTQYF
J gene: TRBJ1-1; clone size: .; V gene: TRBV30; D gene: .; CDR3 DNA: TGTGCCCAAAAGACAGGGAACACTGAAGCTTTCTTT; CDR3 protein: CAQKTGNTEAFF
J gene: TRBJ2-5; clone size: .; V gene: TRBV3-1; D gene: TRBD2; CDR3 DNA: TGTGCCAGCAGCCCGCCGGGACTAGAAGAGACCCAGTACTTC; CDR3 protein: CASSPPGLEETQYF
J gene: TRBJ2-1; clone size: .; V gene: TRBV10-3; D gene: TRBD1; CDR3 DNA: TGTGCCATCAGTGAGACAGGGGGCGGCGGGCATGAGCAGTTCTTC; CDR3 protein: CAISETGGGGHEQFF
J gene: TRBJ1-2; clone size: .; V gene: TRBV30; D gene: .; CDR3 DNA: TGTGCCTGGAGTTCCAGGATCTATGGCTACACCTTC; CDR3 protein: CAWSSRIYGYTF
J gene: TRBJ1-6; clone size: .; V gene: TRBV7-2; D gene: .; CDR3 DNA: TGTGCCAGCAGCCGGGTTCCAACTGATTCACCCCTCCACTTT; CDR3 protein: CASSRVPTDSPLHF
J gene: TRBJ2-4; clone size: .; V gene: TRBV18; D gene: TRBD2; CDR3 DNA: TGTGCCAGCTCACCACGGGAGGCGGGGGGCACCACCGGAGCCAAAAACATTCAGTACTTC; CDR3 protein: CASSPREAGGTTGAKNIQYF
J gene: TRBJ2-1; clone size: .; V gene: TRBV24-1; D gene: TRBD2; CDR3 DNA: TGTGCCACCAGTGGTGACCTAGCGGGGGTGATCAATGAGCAGTTCTTC; CDR3 protein: CATSGDLAGVINEQFF
J gene: TRBJ2-5; clone size: .; V gene: TRBV20-1; D gene: TRBD1; CDR3 DNA: TGCAGTGCAGAGAACAGGGACAGGGGCTCGACCCAGTACTTC; CDR3 protein: CSAENRDRGSTQYF
J gene: TRBJ1-4; clone size: .; V gene: TRBV29-1; D gene: TRBD1; CDR3 DNA: TGCAGCGTTGCCTGGGACAGGGGGAGTGAAAAACTGTTTTTT; CDR3 protein: CSVAWDRGSEKLFF
J gene: TRBJ1-5; clone size: .; V gene: TRBV20-1; D gene: TRBD1; CDR3 DNA: TGCAGTGCTAAAGGACAGGGTCATCAGCCCCAGCATTTT; CDR3 protein: CSAKGQGHQPQHF
J gene: TRBJ2-2; clone size: .; V gene: TRBV3-1; D gene: TRBD2; CDR3 DNA: TGTGCCAGCAGCCGCCTACTAGCGGGGGGACCTAACACCGGGGAGCTGTTTTTT; CDR3 protein: CASSRLLAGGPNTGELFF
J gene: TRBJ2-1; clone size: few; V gene: TRBV7-2; D gene: .; CDR3 DNA: TGTGCCAGCAGCCTACTAGCCGGGTCGACTAATGAGCAGTTCTTC; CDR3 protein: CASSLLAGSTNEQFF
J gene: TRBJ1-4; clone size: .; V gene: TRBV25-1; D gene: .; CDR3 DNA: TGTGCCCACGGGGAGTTAGGAAAACTGTTTTTT; CDR3 protein: CAHGELGKLFF
J gene: TRBJ2-1; clone size: .; V gene: TRBV20-1; D gene: TRBD1; CDR3 DNA: TGCAGTGCACTGGGACAGGGATCTTTCAATGAGCAGTTCTTC; CDR3 protein: CSALGQGSFNEQFF
J gene: TRBJ2-4; clone size: .; V gene: TRBV3-1; D gene: .; CDR3 DNA: TGTGCTAGCAGCCAAAGGCAGGGAGCCAAAAACATTCAGTACTTC; CDR3 protein: CASSQRQGAKNIQYF
J gene: TRBJ1-1; clone size: .; V gene: TRBV2; D gene: .; CDR3 DNA: TGTGCCAGCAGAGCGGACAGACAGAACACTGAAGCTTTCTTT; CDR3 protein: CASRADRQNTEAFF
J gene: TRBJ1-1; clone size: .; V gene: TRBV12-3/TRBV12-4; D gene: TRBD1; CDR3 DNA: TGTGCCAGCAGTTTAGCGGGACAGAGGAACACTGAAGCTTTCTTT; CDR3 protein: CASSLAGQRNTEAFF
J gene: TRBJ2-4; clone size: .; V gene: TRBV4-1; D gene: TRBD2; CDR3 DNA: TGCGCCAGCAGCCTAACGGGAACTAGCGGGGGGGTAGCCAAAAACATTCAGTACTTC; CDR3 protein: CASSLTGTSGGVAKNIQYF
J gene: TRBJ2-3; clone size: few; V gene: TRBV20-1; D gene: TRBD2; CDR3 DNA: TGCAGTGCTCCCCTAGCGGGGGGGGTAGATACGCAGTATTTT; CDR3 protein: CSAPLAGGVDTQYF
J gene: TRBJ1-4; clone size: .; V gene: TRBV7-2; D gene: .; CDR3 DNA: TGTGCCAGCAGCCCCCTCGGTGAGGAAAAACTGTTTTTT; CDR3 protein: CASSPLGEEKLFF
J gene: TRBJ1-6; clone size: .; V gene: TRBV2; D gene: .; CDR3 DNA: TGTGCCAGCCGACGGAGCCCGACCTATAATTCACCCCTCCACTTT; CDR3 protein: CASRRSPTYNSPLHF
J gene: TRBJ1-5; clone size: .; V gene: TRBV30; D gene: .; CDR3 DNA: TGTGCCTGGAGTGTGGCAGGGTCGCGGCAGCCCCAGCATTTT; CDR3 protein: CAWSVAGSRQPQHF
J gene: TRBJ2-1; clone size: .; V gene: TRBV27; D gene: TRBD2; CDR3 DNA: TGTGCCAGCAGTTTTAGGCGGGGGGGCAATGAGCAGTTCTTC; CDR3 protein: CASSFRRGGNEQFF
J gene: TRBJ2-3; clone size: .; V gene: TRBV6-2/TRBV6-3; D gene: .; CDR3 DNA: TGTGCCAGCAGTACAGTATCTCTCACAGATACGCAGTATTTT; CDR3 protein: CASSTVSLTDTQYF
J gene: TRBJ2-1; clone size: once; V gene: TRBV6-1; D gene: TRBD2; CDR3 DNA: TGTGCCAGCAGATCCGGGACTAGCGTCCATGAGCAGTTCTTC; CDR3 protein: CASRSGTSVHEQFF
J gene: TRBJ1-2; clone size: few; V gene: TRBV29-1; D gene: TRBD1; CDR3 DNA: TGCAGCGTTGAAGCGGGTTCGGGGACAGGGGGCGGAGGCGGCTACACCTTC; CDR3 protein: CSVEAGSGTGGGGGYTF
J gene: TRBJ1-1; clone size: .; V gene: TRBV7-9; D gene: TRBD1; CDR3 DNA: TGTGCCAGCAGCTCCGGACAGGGGGCCACTGAAGCTTTCTTT; CDR3 protein: CASSSGQGATEAFF
J gene: TRBJ2-5; clone size: .; V gene: TRBV20-1; D gene: .; CDR3 DNA: TGCAGTGCAGAAAGAGGGGGGCCAGGAGAGACCCAGTACTTC; CDR3 protein: CSAERGGPGETQYF
J gene: TRBJ2-7; clone size: .; V gene: TRBV3-1; D gene: TRBD2; CDR3 DNA: TGTGCCAGCAGCCAGGAACTAGCGGGTTTGGGTGAGCAGTACTTC; CDR3 protein: CASSQELAGLGEQYF
J gene: TRBJ2-7; clone size: .; V gene: TRBV14; D gene: TRBD1; CDR3 DNA: TGTGCCAGCAGTAAGGGGGCCTCGCGGGAGCAGTACTTC; CDR3 protein: CASSKGASREQYF
J gene: TRBJ1-5; clone size: medium-sized; V gene: TRBV9; D gene: .; CDR3 DNA: TGTGCCAGCAGCCAATATGACCGCCCGAGCGATCAGCCCCAGCATTTT; CDR3 protein: CASSQYDRPSDQPQHF
J gene: TRBJ2-7; clone size: once; V gene: TRBV4-2; D gene: TRBD1; CDR3 DNA: TGTGCCAGCAGCCGAGCCGGGACAGGGCCCCTCGAGCAGTACTTC; CDR3 protein: CASSRAGTGPLEQYF
J gene: TRBJ1-3; clone size: .; V gene: TRBV12-3/TRBV12-4; D gene: .; CDR3 DNA: TGTGCCACATCTGTAGAACTTGCGGGAAACACCATATATTTT; CDR3 protein: CATSVELAGNTIYF
J gene: TRBJ1-1; clone size: .; V gene: TRBV7-2; D gene: .; CDR3 DNA: TGTGCCAGCAGCTTAGGGCTCGGGGGGCTGACGATCACTGAAGCTTTCTTT; CDR3 protein: CASSLGLGGLTITEAFF
J gene: TRBJ2-2; clone size: .; V gene: TRBV5-1; D gene: .; CDR3 DNA: TGCGCCAGCACCGCCCGGGACCCAGGGATGGGCACCGGGGAGCTGTTTTTT; CDR3 protein: CASTARDPGMGTGELFF
J gene: TRBJ2-5; clone size: .; V gene: TRBV7-2; D gene: .; CDR3 DNA: TGTGCCAGCAGCTTAGCGCCCAGGGGCCAAGAGACCCAGTACTTC; CDR3 protein: CASSLAPRGQETQYF